The text below deals with one T cell receptor beta chain. The antigen remains unidentified. TCRdb's copy holds only in-frame clones and misses some; the assay was immunoSEQ multiplex PCR. The table includes about 2.4 million clones, more than 90% detected once. Free of recent acute infections or vaccinations, the donors were healthy HIV-negative adults. The data originate from a study of shared clonotypes between healthy human individuals. The study's findings and limits: The sole specimen, blood, was sampled, and tissue repertoires likely differ.

This TCR derives from a man younger than 30 in good health. The specimen was naive CD4+ T cells sorted from blood. Stated subset: CD45RA+ positively selected.

In nucleotides, the CDR3 is TGCGCCAGCAGCTTGAATCCCGTGGGAGCGGTCTCCTACAATGAGCAGTTCTTC. This sequence encodes CASSLNPVGAVSYNEQFF. The J gene is TRBJ2-1, the V gene TRBV5-1, with D perhaps TRBD2 (5 bases). CDR1 is SGHRS, CDR2 YFSETQ, per germline. The CDR3 is 18 residues long. Trimming pared 1 base from V and 0 bases from J, leaving 17 bases between.